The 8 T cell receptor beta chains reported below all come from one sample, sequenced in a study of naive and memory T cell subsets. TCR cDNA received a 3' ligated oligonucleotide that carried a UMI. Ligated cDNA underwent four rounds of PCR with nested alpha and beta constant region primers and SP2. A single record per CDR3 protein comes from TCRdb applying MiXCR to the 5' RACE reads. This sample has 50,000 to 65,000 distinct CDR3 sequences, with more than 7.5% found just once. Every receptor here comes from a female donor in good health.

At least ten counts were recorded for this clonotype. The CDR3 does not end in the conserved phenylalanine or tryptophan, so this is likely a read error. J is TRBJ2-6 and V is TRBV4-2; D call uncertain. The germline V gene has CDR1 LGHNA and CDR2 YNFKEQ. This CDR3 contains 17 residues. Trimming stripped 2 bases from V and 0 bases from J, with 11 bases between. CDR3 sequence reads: CASSQTTWGSGANVLTS. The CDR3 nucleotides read TGTGCCAGCAGCCAAACTACGTGGGGCTCTGGGGCCAACGTCCTGACTTCC.

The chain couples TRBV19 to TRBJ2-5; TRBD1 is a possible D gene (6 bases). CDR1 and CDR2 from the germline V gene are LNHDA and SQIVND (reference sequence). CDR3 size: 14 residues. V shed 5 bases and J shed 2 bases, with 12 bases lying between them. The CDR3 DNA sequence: TGTGCCAGTAGTCTCCGGACAGAGCAAGAGACCCAGTACTTC. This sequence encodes CASSLRTEQETQYF. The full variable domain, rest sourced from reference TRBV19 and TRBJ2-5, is DGGITQSPKYLFRKEGQNVTLSCEQNLNHDAMYWYRQDPGQGLRLIYYSQIVNDFQKGDIAEGYSVSREKKESFPLTVTSAQKNPTAFYLCASSLRTEQETQYFGPGTRLLVL.

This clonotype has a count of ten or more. The CDR3 region has the DNA TGTGCCATCAGTGACCAGACAGCACGGGATCAGCCCCAGCATTTT. Residues: CAISDQTARDQPQHF. This chain joins TRBV10-3 and TRBJ1-5, with a weak D call TRBD1 (5 bases). Germline V gene data show CDR1 as ENHRY and CDR2 as SYGVKD. There are 15 residues in the CDR3. Deletions cut 3 bases from V and 5 bases from J, with 14 bases between.

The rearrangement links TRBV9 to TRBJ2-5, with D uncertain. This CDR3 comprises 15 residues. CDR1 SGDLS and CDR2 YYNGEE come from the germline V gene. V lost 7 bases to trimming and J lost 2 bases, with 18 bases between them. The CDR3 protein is CASSVSGYTQETQYF. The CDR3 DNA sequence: TGTGCCAGCTCCGTGTCTGGATACACTCAAGAGACCCAGTACTTC.

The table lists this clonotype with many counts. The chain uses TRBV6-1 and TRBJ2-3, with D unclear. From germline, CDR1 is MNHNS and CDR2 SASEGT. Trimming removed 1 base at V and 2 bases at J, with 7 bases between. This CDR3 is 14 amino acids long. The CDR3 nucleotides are TGTGCCAGCAGTGAAGTAACTCACACAGATACGCAGTATTTT. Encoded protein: CASSEVTHTDTQYF.

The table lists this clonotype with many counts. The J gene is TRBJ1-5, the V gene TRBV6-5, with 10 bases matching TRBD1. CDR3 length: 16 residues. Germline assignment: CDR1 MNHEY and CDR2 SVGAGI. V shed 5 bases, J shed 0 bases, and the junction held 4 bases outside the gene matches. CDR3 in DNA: TGTGCCAGCAGTCCGGACAGGGGGTATAGCAATCAGCCCCAGCATTTT. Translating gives CASSPDRGYSNQPQHF.

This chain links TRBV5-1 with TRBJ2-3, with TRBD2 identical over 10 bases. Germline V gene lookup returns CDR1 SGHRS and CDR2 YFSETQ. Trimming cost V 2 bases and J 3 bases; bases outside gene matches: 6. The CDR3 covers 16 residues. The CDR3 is CASSFWSGGGTDTQYF. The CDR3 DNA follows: TGCGCCAGCAGCTTCTGGAGCGGGGGGGGAACAGATACGCAGTATTTT. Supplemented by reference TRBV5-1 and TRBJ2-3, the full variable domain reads KAGVTQTPRYLIKTRGQQVTLSCSPISGHRSVSWYQQTPGQGLQFLFEYFSETQRNKGNFPGRFSGRQFSNSRSEMNVSTLELGDSALYLCASSFWSGGGTDTQYFGPGTRLTVL.

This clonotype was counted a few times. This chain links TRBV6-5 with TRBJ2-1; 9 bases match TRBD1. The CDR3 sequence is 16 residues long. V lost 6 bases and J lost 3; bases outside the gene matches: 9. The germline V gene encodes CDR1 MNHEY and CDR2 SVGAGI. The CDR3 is CASRRAGTGLYNEQFF. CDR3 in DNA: TGTGCCAGCAGACGCGCCGGGACAGGGCTCTACAATGAGCAGTTCTTC.